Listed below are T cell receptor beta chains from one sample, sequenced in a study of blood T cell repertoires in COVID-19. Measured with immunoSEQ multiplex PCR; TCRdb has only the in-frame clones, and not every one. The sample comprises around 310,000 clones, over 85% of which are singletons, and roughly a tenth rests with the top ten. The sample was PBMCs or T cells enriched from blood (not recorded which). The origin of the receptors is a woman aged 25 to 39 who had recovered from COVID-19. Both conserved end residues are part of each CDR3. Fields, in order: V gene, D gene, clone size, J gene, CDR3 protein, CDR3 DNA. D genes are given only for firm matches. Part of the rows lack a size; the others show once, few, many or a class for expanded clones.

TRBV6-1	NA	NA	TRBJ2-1	CASSEDGGSYNEQFF	TGTGCCAGCAGTGAAGACGGGGGCTCCTACAATGAGCAGTTCTTC
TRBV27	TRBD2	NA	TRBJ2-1	CASSLLDSGTRDGGGMKQFF	TGTGCCAGCAGTTTACTCGATTCCGGGACTAGAGACGGGGGTGGCATGAAGCAGTTCTTC
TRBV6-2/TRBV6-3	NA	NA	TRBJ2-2	CASSFWLAGNTGELFF	TGTGCCAGCAGTTTCTGGCTAGCTGGAAACACCGGGGAGCTGTTTTTT
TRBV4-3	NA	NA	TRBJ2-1	CASSQDTGGEQFF	TGCGCCAGCAGCCAAGATACGGGGGGCGAGCAGTTCTTC
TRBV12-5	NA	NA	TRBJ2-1	CASGFVVGVSYNEQFF	TGTGCTAGTGGTTTTGTGGTGGGAGTGTCCTACAATGAGCAGTTCTTC
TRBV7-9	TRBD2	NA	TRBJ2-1	CASSARAGAVYNEQFF	TGTGCCAGCAGCGCGAGAGCGGGAGCGGTCTACAATGAGCAGTTCTTC
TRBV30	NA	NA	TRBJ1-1	CACRMNTEAFF	TGTGCCTGCCGTATGAACACTGAAGCTTTCTTT
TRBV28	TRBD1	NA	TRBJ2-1	CASSLPTGTGGFNEQFF	TGTGCCAGCAGCCTCCCAACCGGGACAGGGGGATTCAATGAGCAGTTCTTC
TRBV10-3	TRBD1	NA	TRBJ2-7	CAISIGTGRGEQYF	TGTGCCATCAGTATCGGGACAGGGAGGGGCGAGCAGTACTTC
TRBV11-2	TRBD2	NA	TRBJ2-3	CASSSAPLAGGKDTQYF	TGTGCCAGCAGCTCGGCCCCCCTAGCGGGAGGAAAAGATACGCAGTATTTT
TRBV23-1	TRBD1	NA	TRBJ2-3	CASSQSFGTGARKCTDTQYF	TGCGCCAGCAGTCAATCTTTTGGGACAGGGGCCAGAAAATGCACAGATACGCAGTATTTT
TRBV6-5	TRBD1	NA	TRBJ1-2	CASGTRQGARDGYTF	TGTGCCAGCGGAACTAGACAGGGGGCTCGGGATGGCTACACCTTC
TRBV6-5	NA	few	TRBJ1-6	CASSYSATAYNSPLHF	TGTGCCAGCAGTTACTCGGCCACAGCCTATAATTCACCCCTCCACTTT
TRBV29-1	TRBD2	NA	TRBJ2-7	CSFHGEGTSYEQYF	TGCAGTTTTCATGGGGAGGGGACTTCCTACGAGCAGTACTTC
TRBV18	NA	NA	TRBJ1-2	CASSPQDILGGYTF	TGTGCCAGCTCACCCCAGGACATCCTGGGAGGCTACACCTTC
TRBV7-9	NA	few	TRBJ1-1	CASSLPEHPTEAFF	TGTGCCAGCAGCTTACCCGAGCATCCGACTGAAGCTTTCTTT
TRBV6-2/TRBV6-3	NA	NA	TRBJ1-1	CASSYRPQAEAFF	TGTGCCAGCAGTTACAGGCCTCAGGCTGAAGCTTTCTTT
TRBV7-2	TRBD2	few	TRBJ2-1	CASSSLPGLAAYNEQFF	TGTGCCAGCAGCTCCCTTCCGGGACTAGCTGCCTACAATGAGCAGTTCTTC
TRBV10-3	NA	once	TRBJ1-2	CAISGAGEMAYYGYTF	TGTGCCATCAGTGGGGCAGGGGAAATGGCGTACTATGGCTACACCTTC
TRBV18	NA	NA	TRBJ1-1	CASSPPGFDTEAFF	TGTGCCAGCTCACCCCCCGGTTTCGACACTGAAGCTTTCTTT
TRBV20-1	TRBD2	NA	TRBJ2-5	CSARGGETQYF	TGCAGTGCTAGGGGGGGGGAGACCCAGTACTTC
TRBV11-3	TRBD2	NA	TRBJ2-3	CASSPGTSGSTDTQYF	TGTGCCAGCAGCCCAGGGACTAGCGGGAGCACAGATACGCAGTATTTT
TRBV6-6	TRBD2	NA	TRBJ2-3	CASMGGGRGIDTQYF	TGTGCCAGCATGGGGGGCGGGAGGGGCATAGATACGCAGTATTTT
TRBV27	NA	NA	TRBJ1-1	CASSFNAGFTEAFF	TGTGCCAGCAGTTTTAACGCGGGGTTCACTGAAGCTTTCTTT
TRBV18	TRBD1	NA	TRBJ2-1	CASSPSGTGQFF	TGTGCCAGCTCACCATCGGGGACAGGCCAGTTCTTC
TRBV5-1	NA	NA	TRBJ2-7	CASSLVGTGASDRHF	NA
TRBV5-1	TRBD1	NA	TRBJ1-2	CASSLEAGGDYGYTF	TGCGCCAGCAGCTTGGAGGCAGGGGGCGACTATGGCTACACCTTC
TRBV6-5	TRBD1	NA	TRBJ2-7	CASSYGTGGDEQYF	TGTGCCAGCAGTTACGGGACAGGGGGCGACGAGCAGTACTTC
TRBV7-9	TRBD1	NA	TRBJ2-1	CASSFLWTGKENEQFF	TGTGCCAGCAGCTTCCTATGGACAGGGAAGGAGAATGAGCAGTTCTTC
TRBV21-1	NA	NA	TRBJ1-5	CASSKGSELGRGRGIGNQPQHF	TGTGCCAGCAGCAAAGGGTCTGAGTTGGGCAGGGGGCGCGGTATCGGCAATCAGCCCCAGCATTTT
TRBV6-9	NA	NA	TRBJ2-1	CASSSPGLRQDEQFF	TGTGCCAGCAGTTCACCGGGACTCCGGCAGGATGAGCAGTTCTTC
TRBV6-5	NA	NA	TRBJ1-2	CASSRGVHYGYTF	TGTGCCAGCAGCCGGGGGGTGCACTATGGCTACACCTTC
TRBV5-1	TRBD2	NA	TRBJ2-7	CASSWGKNQGVAGGPYEQYF	TGCGCCAGCAGCTGGGGAAAAAATCAAGGGGTAGCGGGAGGGCCCTACGAGCAGTACTTC
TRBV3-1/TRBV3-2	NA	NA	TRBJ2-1	CASRPDRSSYNEQFF	TGTGCCAGCAGACCCGACAGAAGCTCCTACAATGAGCAGTTCTTC
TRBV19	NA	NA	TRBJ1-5	CASSDQGRRQPQHF	TGTGCCAGTTCAGATCAGGGGCGTCGGCAGCCCCAGCATTTT
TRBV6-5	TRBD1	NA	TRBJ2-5	CASSSPGQQETQYF	TGTGCCAGCAGCTCACCGGGACAGCAAGAGACCCAGTACTTC
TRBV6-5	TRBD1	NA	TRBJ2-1	CASIIGQGTNEQFF	TGTGCCAGCATAATCGGACAGGGGACCAATGAGCAGTTCTTC
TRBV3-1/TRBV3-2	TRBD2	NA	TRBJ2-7	CASSYTSGRALEQYF	TGTGCCAGCAGCTATACTAGCGGGAGGGCCCTCGAGCAGTACTTC
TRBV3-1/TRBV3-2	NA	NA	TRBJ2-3	CASSQGPDCSDTQYF	TGTGCCAGCAGCCAAGGTCCCGACTGCTCAGATACGCAGTATTTT
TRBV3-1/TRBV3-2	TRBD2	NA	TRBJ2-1	CASSRSLAGGVNEQFF	TGTGCCAGCAGCCGGTCCCTAGCGGGAGGTGTCAATGAGCAGTTCTTC